This record covers a single TCR beta chain. No cognate antigen has been identified for it. Qualities for individual bases were not recorded, and no much larger clone is one base off. V trim: 1 base; J trim: 7 bases; unmatched bases: 11. The CDR3 contains 17 residues, cysteine and phenylalanine counted. Only the CDR3 portion is preserved as DNA: 51 bases, with reading frame beginning at the first base. CDR1 and CDR2 (SGHKS, YYEKEE) derive from the germline V gene (reference sequence). One collaborating source in Seattle enrolled patients while the patients were actively infected and followed the patients over time throughout the course of disease. The collaborating institutions used their own protocols to collect whole blood in K2EDTA tubes. For TCRbeta analysis, collaborators shipped samples in one of three forms: frozen whole blood, isolated PBMCs, or DNA extracted from either of those sample types.

The immunoSEQ Assay, a bias-controlled multiplex PCR, was used to amplify TCRbeta CDR3 regions from genomic DNA. Under the source paper's analysis protocol: The number of nucleated cells in each sample was estimated by amplification of reference gene primers within the assay. To quantify the absolute abundance of each unique TCRbeta CDR3 rearrangement, sequence reads were collapsed and filtered. Productive Simpson clonality was computed per sample as the square root of Simpson's diversity index over productive rearrangements. The table comes from immuneACCESS by way of TCRdb, which keeps in-frame sequences with V and J called. Part of the clones is missing from these tables; in studies checked, under half for an unresolved V gene and the rest for unknown reasons. V, J and clone size are those of that table, while D and trimming were read from the DNA. The sample yields about 50,000 clones; approximately 92% were counted once. The ten largest account for 43% of the sample.

The data were taken from a study of blood T cell repertoires in COVID-19 (dated by TCRdb to about 2020). Context from the whole study: The collaborator samples originated in the United States, Italy and Spain and spanned the acute and convalescent phases of COVID-19. The material from the prospective study consisted of cDNA or gDNA derived from T cells, B-cell-depleted T cells, or PBMCs. The dataset comprised deeply sampled blood TCRbeta repertoires from subjects exposed to, actively infected with, or recovered from COVID-19. The repertoires were released in a freely available public database meant as a resource for research on the immune response to SARS-CoV-2. The samples were drawn from the first 160 participants of the ongoing ImmuneRACE study and from 950 to 1,500 subjects provided by 6 global collaborators. The sample metadata nearly always contained a de-identified subject ID, COVID-19 status, age in years and sex. Where available, HLA class I and class II types were obtained from metadata supplied by the sample provider rather than from assay-based typing.

Findings and caveats that apply to the study as a whole: How much clinical and demographic metadata was included differed by source and by participant, and the metadata was provided uncurated.

The sequencing input was peripheral blood. The V gene is TRBV5-5 and the J gene is TRBJ1-4; 9 bases in between match TRBD1. The TCR was taken from an older woman with COVID-19, enrolled during active disease. This receptor has the CDR3 CASSLLRVSDRGEKLFF. The bases are TGTGCCAGCAGCTTGCTGCGGGTGTCGGACAGGGGTGAAAAACTGTTTTTT.